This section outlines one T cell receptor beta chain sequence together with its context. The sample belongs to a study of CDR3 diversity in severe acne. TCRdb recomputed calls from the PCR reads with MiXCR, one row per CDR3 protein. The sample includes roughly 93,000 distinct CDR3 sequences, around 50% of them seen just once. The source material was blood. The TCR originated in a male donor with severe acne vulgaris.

In nucleotides, the CDR3 is TGCGCCAGCAGTTCCGGGGAAACGCTCAATCAGCCCCAGCATTTT. It codes for CASSSGETLNQPQHF. The V and J genes are TRBV5-1 and TRBJ1-5; D is unresolved. In germline, CDR1 is SGHRS, CDR2 YFSETQ. The CDR3 length is 15 residues. Deletions cut 5 bases from V and 3 bases from J, with 15 bases between.